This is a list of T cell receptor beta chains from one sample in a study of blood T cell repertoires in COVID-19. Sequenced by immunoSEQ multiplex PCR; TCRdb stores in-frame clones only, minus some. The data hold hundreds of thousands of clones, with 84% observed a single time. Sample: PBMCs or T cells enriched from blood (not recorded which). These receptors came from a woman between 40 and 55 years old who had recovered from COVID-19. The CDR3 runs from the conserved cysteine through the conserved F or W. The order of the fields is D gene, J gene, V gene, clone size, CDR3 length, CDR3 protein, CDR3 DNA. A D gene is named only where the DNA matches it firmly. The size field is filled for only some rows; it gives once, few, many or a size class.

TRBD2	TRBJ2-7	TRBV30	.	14	CAWSPGTSLREQYF	TGTGCCTGGAGCCCCGGGACTAGTCTGCGGGAGCAGTACTTC
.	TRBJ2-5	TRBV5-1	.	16	CASSLFLATPKETQYF	TGCGCCAGCAGCTTGTTCCTAGCCACTCCAAAAGAGACCCAGTACTTC
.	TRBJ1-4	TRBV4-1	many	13	CASSQDFEGKLFF	TGCGCCAGCAGCCAAGACTTCGAGGGAAAACTGTTTTTT
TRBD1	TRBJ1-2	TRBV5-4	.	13	CASSLPGGSGYTF	TGTGCCAGCAGCCTACCAGGGGGAAGTGGCTACACCTTC
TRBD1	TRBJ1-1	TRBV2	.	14	CASSTDRSNTEAFF	TGTGCCAGCAGTACGGACAGGTCGAACACTGAAGCTTTCTTT
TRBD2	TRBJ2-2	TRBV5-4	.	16	CASSGGGLANTGELFF	TGTGCCAGCAGCGGGGGGGGACTAGCGAACACCGGGGAGCTGTTTTTT
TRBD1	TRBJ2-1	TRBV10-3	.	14	CAISEPGQGAEQFF	TGTGCCATCAGTGAGCCGGGACAGGGGGCTGAGCAGTTCTTC
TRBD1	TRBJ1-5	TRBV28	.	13	CASREGAGQPQHF	TGTGCCAGCAGGGAGGGGGCCGGACAGCCCCAGCATTTT
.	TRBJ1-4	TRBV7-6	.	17	CASSLAPLPATNEKLFF	TGTGCCAGCAGCTTAGCCCCCCTACCCGCAACTAATGAAAAACTGTTTTTT
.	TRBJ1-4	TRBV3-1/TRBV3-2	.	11	CASSRVEKLFF	TGTGCCAGCAGCCGAGTTGAAAAACTGTTTTTT
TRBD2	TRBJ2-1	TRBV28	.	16	CASSASSGSSYNEQFF	TGTGCCAGCAGTGCCTCTAGCGGGAGCTCCTACAATGAGCAGTTCTTC
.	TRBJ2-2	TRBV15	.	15	CATSTRTVNTGELFF	TGTGCCACCAGCACTAGGACAGTCAACACCGGGGAGCTGTTTTTT
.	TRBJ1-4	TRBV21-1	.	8	CASWQGRF	TGTGCCAGCTGGCAGGGGCGCTTT